Following are 31 T cell receptor beta chains from one sample sequenced in a study of cytomegalovirus exposure and HLA in healthy donors. Primers included in the PCR were 60 Vbeta and 13 Jbeta primers. Measured with immunoSEQ multiplex PCR; TCRdb has only the in-frame clones, and not every one. The data hold over 110,000 clones, with over 60% observed a single time. The sequenced sample was PBMCs. These receptors were obtained from a male donor in good health and CMV-seropositive.

The table lists this clone with a count of one. The gene calls are TRBV19 and TRBJ1-2, with TRBD1 matching over 7 bases. The CDR3 contains 11 residues. V lost 7 bases to trimming and J lost 8 bases; unmatched junction nucleotides: 4. Germline assignment: CDR1 LNHDA and CDR2 SQIVND (reference sequence). This CDR3 is CASKGARGYTF. As DNA, the CDR3 is TGTGCCAGTAAGGGGGCGCGGGGCTACACCTTC.

This chain links TRBV25-1 with TRBJ2-1, with D maybe TRBD1 (6 bases). Trimming left V 6 bases short and J 4 bases short, with 10 bases between. Germline lookup yields CDR1 MGHDK and CDR2 SYGVNS. The CDR3 runs 13 residues. The CDR3 protein is CASSAQGYNEQFF. The CDR3 bases are TGTGCCAGCAGCGCGCAGGGGTACAATGAGCAGTTCTTC.

The V call is TRBV11-1, the J call TRBJ2-1, with 8 bases matching TRBD2. The germline V gene has CDR1 SGHAT and CDR2 FQDESV (reference sequence). The J segment lost 8 bases and the V segment lost 2 bases, leaving 14 bases of the junction unmatched. The CDR3 is 17 amino acids. This CDR3 reads CASSLLGREVFSDEQFF. The CDR3 DNA follows: TGTGCCAGCAGCTTACTCGGGCGGGAGGTGTTTAGCGATGAGCAGTTCTTC.

J is TRBJ2-3 and V is TRBV18, with D possibly being TRBD2 (5 bases). Germline V gene data show CDR1 as KGHSH and CDR2 as LQKENI. The CDR3 extends over 15 amino acids. Trimming cost V 3 bases and J 1 base, with 11 bases left between them. The CDR3 is CASSPPAGGTDTQYF. The CDR3 DNA sequence: TGTGCCAGCTCACCGCCGGCCGGGGGCACAGATACGCAGTATTTT.

This clone was detected a few times. CDR3 region: CASIQVGQGAIPTTYEQYF. CDR3 in DNA: TGTGCCAGCATACAAGTGGGACAGGGGGCCATTCCAACTACTTACGAGCAGTACTTC. J is TRBJ2-7 and V is TRBV7-9; 12 bases align to TRBD1. Losses at the gene ends were 7 bases for V and 4 bases for J; bases not matched to a gene: 20. Germline V gene data show CDR1 as SEHNR and CDR2 as FQNEAQ (reference sequence). The CDR3 has 19 amino acids.

This sequence joins TRBV5-4 and TRBJ1-5; 9 bases align to TRBD1. This CDR3 spans 16 amino acids. V gave up 4 bases and J gave up 6 bases; unmatched junction bases: 11. Germline V lookup: CDR1 SGHNT, CDR2 YYREEE (reference sequence). The CDR3 protein is CASSPGPGQGGQPQHF. The CDR3 nucleotides read TGTGCCAGCAGCCCTGGTCCGGGACAGGGAGGTCAGCCCCAGCATTTT.

The chain uses TRBV19 and TRBJ2-4; 14 nucleotides agree with TRBD2. Germline lookup yields CDR1 LNHDA and CDR2 SQIVND (reference sequence). The V gene end was trimmed by 8 bases and the J gene end by 3 bases; junction bases not matched to a gene: 3. The CDR3 extends over 15 amino acids. CDR3 in DNA: TGTGCCAGTTTAGGACTAGCGGGAGGCAAAAACATTCAGTACTTC. Residues: CASLGLAGGKNIQYF.

The DNA of the CDR3 is TGTGCCAGCAGTTTGAGCACGATTACCCTCATGAACGAGCAGTACTTC. This encodes CASSLSTITLMNEQYF. V is TRBV5-6 and J is TRBJ2-7; D not certain. The V gene's germline CDR1 is SGHDT and CDR2 YYEEEE. The CDR3 extends over 16 amino acids. V lost 5 bases and J 5 bases, leaving 23 bases between the germline ends. Drawing the rest from reference TRBV5-6 and TRBJ2-7, the complete variable domain is DAGVTQSPTHLIKTRGQQVTLRCSPKSGHDTVSWYQQALGQGPQFIFQYYEEEERQRGNFPDRFSGHQFPNYSSELNVNALLLGDSALYLCASSLSTITLMNEQYFGPGTRLTVT.

V is TRBV13 and J is TRBJ2-7; TRBD2 aligns across 8 bases. Germline lookup yields CDR1 PRHDT and CDR2 FYEKMQ (reference sequence). The CDR3 length is 15 residues. V dropped 5 bases and J dropped 5; count of bases not matched to a gene: 11. The CDR3 spells CASSQAGTRKDEQYF. DNA for the CDR3: TGTGCCAGCAGCCAAGCCGGGACTAGAAAGGACGAGCAGTACTTC.

The rearrangement links TRBV6-5 to TRBJ2-7, with 11 bases identical to TRBD2. This CDR3 is 16 amino acids long. The ends lost 0 bases at V and 3 bases at J; junction bases unmatched: 4. Germline CDR1 is MNHEY and CDR2 is SVGAGI. The CDR3 sequence is CASSYSSGGAVYEQYF. CDR3 bases: TGTGCCAGCAGTTACTCTAGCGGGGGGGCAGTCTACGAGCAGTACTTC.

The genes are TRBV7-9 and TRBJ1-3; TRBD1 is a possible D gene (6 bases). Trimming stripped 3 bases from V and 3 bases from J, with 9 bases between. Germline V gives CDR1 SEHNR, CDR2 FQNEAQ (reference sequence). The CDR3 extends over 14 amino acids. The CDR3 nucleotides read TGTGCCAGCAGCTTGAGACAGGTTGGAAACACCATATATTTT. Its translation is CASSLRQVGNTIYF.

The chain joins TRBV27 to TRBJ2-1, with TRBD2 matching 10 bases. The CDR3 loop spans 18 amino acids. With V trimmed by 0 bases and J by 5 bases, 10 bases remained unmatched. Looked up from germline, CDR1 is MNHEY and CDR2 is SMNVEV (reference sequence). The CDR3 bases are TGTGCCAGCAGTTTATCGAAGCTAGCGGGGGCTCCTCACAATGAGCAGTTCTTC. Translating gives CASSLSKLAGAPHNEQFF.

The CDR3: CASSRGSTGWGYTF. The CDR3 coding sequence is TGTGCCAGCAGCCGGGGTTCGACAGGGTGGGGCTACACCTTC. This sequence joins TRBV5-6 and TRBJ1-2; 7 bases are a match to TRBD1. The CDR3 covers 14 residues. Trimming removed 4 bases from V and 8 bases from J; junction bases left unmatched: 11. Germline loops: CDR1 SGHDT, CDR2 YYEEEE.

The chain recombines TRBV19 with TRBJ1-2, with D maybe TRBD1 (6 bases). The ends were cut back, 10 bases at V and 6 bases at J, with 18 bases in the middle. The CDR3 loop spans 13 amino acids. Germline loops: CDR1 LNHDA, CDR2 SQIVND (reference sequence). CDR3 sequence reads: CATLVRGSDGYTF. In nucleotides, the CDR3 is TGTGCCACATTAGTCAGGGGATCGGATGGCTACACCTTC.

V is TRBV11-1 and J is TRBJ2-1, with 9 bases lining up with TRBD1. The CDR3 extends over 15 amino acids. V lost 5 bases to trimming and J lost 8 bases; unmatched junction nucleotides: 10. Germline loops: CDR1 SGHAT, CDR2 FQDESV (reference sequence). The CDR3 DNA reads as TGTGCCAGCAGCCGGGGACAGGGCCGGATCGATGAGCAGTTCTTC. Its translation is CASSRGQGRIDEQFF.

The rearrangement joins TRBV10-2 to TRBJ1-2, with a tentative D call TRBD1 (5 bases). The CDR3 extends over 13 amino acids. Trimming pared 2 bases from V and 3 bases from J, leaving 7 bases between. Germline V gene data show CDR1 as WSHSY and CDR2 as SAAADI. This CDR3 is CASSEDRDYGYTF. CDR3 DNA sequence: TGCGCCAGCAGTGAGGACAGAGACTATGGCTACACCTTC.

This chain uses TRBV5-4 with TRBJ2-3, with 7 bases aligning to TRBD2. The CDR3 extends over 16 amino acids. The V gene end was trimmed by 4 bases and the J gene end by 0 bases; junction bases not matched to a gene: 8. CDR1 is SGHNT and CDR2 is YYREEE in the germline V gene (reference sequence). The CDR3: CASSRDTAGSTDTQYF. The CDR3 DNA reads TGTGCCAGCAGCCGTGATACAGCGGGGAGCACAGATACGCAGTATTTT.

This clone was observed a few times. The V gene is TRBV30, the J gene TRBJ1-1; tentatively, D is TRBD1 (5 bases). Per germline, CDR1 GTSNPN and CDR2 SVGIG (reference sequence). The CDR3 has 14 amino acids. Between the trimmed V and J ends, which lost 1 base and 0 bases, there was a span of 9 bases. CDR3: CAWSGKTVNTEAFF. The CDR3 DNA follows: TGTGCCTGGAGTGGTAAGACAGTGAACACTGAAGCTTTCTTT.

This chain connects TRBV11-2 to TRBJ1-2; TRBD1 is a possible D gene (5 bases). Germline assignment: CDR1 SGHAT and CDR2 FQNNGV. The CDR3 covers 14 residues. V lost 9 bases and J 2 bases, leaving 16 bases between the germline ends. The CDR3 DNA reads as TGTGCCAGTAGGGGAAGAAGGGGCAACTATGGCTACACCTTC. Its translation: CASRGRRGNYGYTF. Combining the CDR3 with reference TRBV11-2 and TRBJ1-2 gives the whole variable domain EAGVAQSPRYKIIEKRQSVAFWCNPISGHATLYWYQQILGQGPKLLIQFQNNGVVDDSQLPKDRFSAERLKGVDSTLKIQPAKLEDSAVYLCASRGRRGNYGYTFGSGTRLTVV.

V and J are TRBV5-8 and TRBJ2-7, with TRBD1 matching over 8 bases. The V segment lost 0 bases and the J segment 2 bases; nucleotides outside the gene matches: 4. Germline loops: CDR1 SGHTS, CDR2 YDEGEE. This CDR3 has 15 amino acids. The CDR3: CASSLEQGGAYEQYF. CDR3 DNA: TGTGCCAGCAGCTTGGAACAGGGGGGAGCCTACGAGCAGTACTTC.

This clone was recorded a few times. This chain uses TRBV6-6 with TRBJ1-2, with 9 bases matching TRBD1. Germline CDR1 MNHNY, CDR2 SVGAGI (reference sequence). Unmatched junction bases numbered 2, after V lost 2 bases and J lost 7 bases. The CDR3 covers 13 residues. CDR3 coding DNA: TGTGCCAGCAGTTACAGGGACAGGGTTGGCTACACCTTC. Its protein product is CASSYRDRVGYTF.

The chain is built from TRBV4-2 and TRBJ2-7, with a possible D match to TRBD1 (5 bases). CDR1 LGHNA and CDR2 YNFKEQ come from the germline V gene. V was pared by 4 bases and J by 2 bases, with 15 bases between. The CDR3 runs 15 residues. The CDR3 region has the DNA TGTGCCAGCAGCCGAGCCGGACAACCGGCCTACGAGCAGTACTTC. Its translation: CASSRAGQPAYEQYF.

This clone showed up just a few times. The chain has TRBV10-1 and TRBJ2-2, with D possibly matching TRBD2 (6 bases). CDR1 and CDR2 (germline): WNHNN, SYGVQD (reference sequence). The germline V and J ends were trimmed by 2 bases and 5 bases, with 21 bases remaining between them. The CDR3 runs 18 residues. The CDR3 here is CASSEDVGLGTGTGELFF. In DNA, the CDR3 is TGCGCCAGCAGTGAGGATGTGGGACTCGGAACGGGAACCGGGGAGCTGTTTTTT.

In its sample, this clone was seen a few times. The chain links TRBV7-6 to TRBJ1-2; unclear D gene. V lost 5 bases to trimming and J lost 4 bases, with 11 bases between them. Germline V gene lookup returns CDR1 SGHVS and CDR2 FNYEAQ. The CDR3 runs 13 residues. The CDR3 is CASSVQILYGYTF. CDR3 sequence (DNA): TGTGCCAGCAGCGTCCAGATCCTCTATGGCTACACCTTC.

This clone has just one count. The genes are TRBV27 and TRBJ2-7, with 11 bases aligning to TRBD2. The germline CDR1 and CDR2 sequences are MNHEY and SMNVEV (reference sequence). V lost 3 bases and J lost 7; bases outside the gene matches: 11. The CDR3 sequence is 16 residues long. The CDR3, as DNA: TGTGCCAGCAGTTTCCTCTTAGCGGGAGGGCCGAGGGAGCAGTACTTC. This translates into CASSFLLAGGPREQYF.

This rearrangement joins TRBV5-1 to TRBJ2-7; 9 bases align to TRBD1. The CDR3 is made up of 16 amino acids. After removal of 0 bases from V and 1 base from J, the junction contained 5 bases not matched to a gene. Per germline, CDR1 SGHRS and CDR2 YFSETQ. The chain's CDR3 is CASSLGDRDPSYEQYF. The CDR3 DNA is TGCGCCAGCAGCTTGGGGGACAGGGACCCTTCCTACGAGCAGTACTTC. Full variable domain (outside the CDR3, taken from reference TRBV5-1 and TRBJ2-7): KAGVTQTPRYLIKTRGQQVTLSCSPISGHRSVSWYQQTPGQGLQFLFEYFSETQRNKGNFPGRFSGRQFSNSRSEMNVSTLELGDSALYLCASSLGDRDPSYEQYFGPGTRLTVT.

This chain uses TRBV27 with TRBJ1-5, with D unresolved. The CDR3 spans 18 residues. Germline V lookup: CDR1 MNHEY, CDR2 SMNVEV (reference sequence). V dropped 6 bases and J dropped 5 bases, with 26 bases sitting between them. CDR3 in amino acids: CASSRLSGGEDNYQPQHF. The CDR3, as DNA: TGTGCCAGCAGCCGATTATCCGGTGGGGAGGATAACTATCAGCCCCAGCATTTT.

CDR3 nucleotide sequence: TGTGCCAGCAGCCCCAGGACTAGCCGGGTTGATACGCAGTATTTT. Protein product: CASSPRTSRVDTQYF. The rearrangement uses TRBV7-9 and TRBJ2-3; 8 bases map to TRBD2. CDR1 is SEHNR and CDR2 is FQNEAQ in the germline V gene (reference sequence). There are 15 residues in the CDR3. The J segment lost 6 bases and the V segment lost 5 bases, leaving 10 bases of the junction unmatched.

J is TRBJ2-5 and V is TRBV27; D is unresolved. CDR3 length equals 13 residues. The V gene lost 8 bases and the J gene lost 0 bases, with 10 bases spanning the gap. Germline V gene data show CDR1 as MNHEY and CDR2 as SMNVEV (reference sequence). CDR3 loop: CASGAPYQETQYF. CDR3 in DNA: TGTGCCAGCGGAGCGCCGTACCAAGAGACCCAGTACTTC.

As regards this clone: The junction shows a germline mismatch at one end, possibly a read error. Here the CDR3 DNA reads TGTGCCGGCAGTTTACTCGCTAATAGCAATCAGCCCCAGCATTTT. This codes for CAGSLLANSNQPQHF. V gene TRBV28 combines with J gene TRBJ1-5, with D hard to call. The CDR3 consists of 15 residues. CDR1 and CDR2 from the germline V gene are MDHEN and SYDVKM.

This clone was observed a few times. The gene calls are TRBV5-6 and TRBJ2-5; 8 bases agree with TRBD2. In germline, CDR1 is SGHDT, CDR2 YYEEEE. V dropped 2 bases and J dropped 5; count of bases not matched to a gene: 14. The CDR3 covers 17 residues. This CDR3 reads CASSLSGEGLAGETQYF. The CDR3 bases are TGTGCCAGCAGCTTATCAGGCGAAGGACTAGCTGGGGAGACCCAGTACTTC.